Shown below are 31 T cell receptor beta chains from a single sample sequenced in a study of type 1 regulatory T cells. No cognate antigen is known for these TCRs. TCRdb fed the reads into MiXCR, producing one record per CDR3 protein. The sample lists 60,000 to 80,000 distinct CDR3 sequences, around 57% seen once, with 7.6% in the top ten. The sequenced material came from cultured T cells, either the whole culture or a sorted T cell fraction (not recorded which). Subset described: Tr1-enriched cell product generated in vitro against host alloantigens. All receptors come from a human donor in good health.

This clonotype was found once. A much larger clone lies one base from this, so it may be a read error. CDR3 in amino acids: CASSLVMSGAPYEQYF. As DNA, the CDR3 is TGTGCCAGCAGCTTAGTTATGAGCGGGGCCCCCTACGAGCAGTACTTC. This chain links TRBV7-8 with TRBJ2-7; 7 nucleotides agree with TRBD2. CDR1 is SGHVS, CDR2 FQNEAQ, per germline. The CDR3 loop spans 16 amino acids. Trimming at V came to 1 base and at J to 2 bases, leaving 8 bases not matched to a gene.

The gene calls are TRBV5-3 and TRBJ1-2; weak D call: TRBD1 (6 bases). TRBV5-3 is identified as an open reading frame with a role that is uncertain. The length of the CDR3 is 16 residues. V was clipped by 2 bases and J by 0 bases, with 14 bases between them. CDR3: CARSFFSYRANYGYTF. As DNA, the CDR3 is TGTGCCAGAAGCTTTTTCTCCTACAGGGCTAACTATGGCTACACCTTC.

The CDR3 DNA is TGTGCCAGCTCACCACCGACAGTCCCCTCCTACGAGCAGTACTTC. The encoded protein is CASSPPTVPSYEQYF. V gene TRBV18 combines with J gene TRBJ2-7; a possible D gene is TRBD1 (5 bases). The length of the CDR3 is 15 residues. The V end lost 0 bases, the J end lost 0 bases, and 9 bases lay between the germline ends. Per germline, CDR1 KGHSH and CDR2 LQKENI.

This chain's CDR3 is CASSLDERGNTEAFF. The CDR3 nucleotides are TGTGCCAGCAGCTTAGACGAAAGAGGGAACACTGAAGCTTTCTTT. This chain connects TRBV7-2 to TRBJ1-1; D is unclear. The CDR3 has 15 amino acids. In germline, CDR1 is SGHTA, CDR2 FQGNSA. V was shortened by 1 base and J by 1 base, with 10 bases between the two germline ends.

The chain employs TRBV7-8 and TRBJ2-4; 7 bases match TRBD2. V lost 2 bases to trimming and J lost 0 bases; unmatched junction nucleotides: 7. Germline CDR1 SGHVS, CDR2 FQNEAQ. The CDR3 totals 17 residues. CDR3 in amino acids: CASSLTTGGIAKNIQYF. The DNA for the CDR3 is TGTGCCAGCAGCTTAACTACCGGGGGGATAGCCAAAAACATTCAGTACTTC.

This clonotype was detected ten times or more. The chain recombines TRBV7-9 with TRBJ2-1; 13 bases are a match to TRBD2. The CDR3 runs 16 residues. Losses at the gene ends were 1 base for V and 7 bases for J; bases not matched to a gene: 4. CDR1 and CDR2 (germline): SEHNR, FQNEAQ (reference sequence). The chain's CDR3 is CASSLDGTSGENEQFF. The CDR3 DNA reads TGTGCCAGCAGCTTAGACGGGACTAGCGGGGAAAATGAGCAGTTCTTC.

The chain uses TRBV12-3 or TRBV12-4 and TRBJ2-1; possible D gene TRBD1, 5 bases. The V end was cut by 6 bases, the J end by 6 bases, with 15 bases between. The CDR3 length is 14 residues. The CDR3 reads CASRVRETSNEQFF. CDR3 DNA: TGTGCCAGCAGGGTCAGGGAAACATCCAATGAGCAGTTCTTC.

Comments on this clonotype: A read error may produce the germline difference seen at one junction end. The chain couples TRBV4-2 to TRBJ2-4, with 7 bases aligning to TRBD2. This CDR3 is 12 amino acids long. Germline CDR1 and CDR2: LGHNA and YNFKEQ. CDR3 region: CASSQEFAGVTF. The CDR3 bases are TGTGCCAGCAGCCAAGAATTCGCGGGGGTCACCTTC.

The V and J genes are TRBV11-2 and TRBJ1-3; D gene ambiguous. V lost 5 bases to trimming and J lost 2 bases, with 10 bases between them. There are 14 residues in the CDR3. CDR1 and CDR2 from the germline V gene are SGHAT and FQNNGV. As DNA, the CDR3 is TGTGCCAGCAGCCCCGGGGAGACTGGAAACACCATATATTTT. Translated: CASSPGETGNTIYF.

The chain links TRBV27 to TRBJ2-1; 15 positions match TRBD2. V was clipped by 5 bases and J by 0 bases; unmatched bases: 11. CDR3 size: 20 residues. Looked up from germline, CDR1 is MNHEY and CDR2 is SMNVEV (reference sequence). For the CDR3, the DNA is TGTGCCAGCAGTCTGGAGGGACTAGCGGGAGGTTTTAGCTCCTACAATGAGCAGTTCTTC. Residues: CASSLEGLAGGFSSYNEQFF.

The chain joins TRBV7-2 to TRBJ2-2; the D is unclear. This CDR3 is built from 12 residues. Germline CDR1 reads SGHTA; CDR2 reads FQGNSA. The germline V and J ends were trimmed by 9 bases and 1 base, with 6 bases remaining between them. The CDR3 nucleotides read TGTGCCAGTACACAGAACACCGGGGAGCTGTTTTTT. Translated: CASTQNTGELFF. The full variable domain, its missing parts supplied by reference TRBV7-2 and TRBJ2-2, is GAGVSQSPSNKVTEKGKDVELRCDPISGHTALYWYRQSLGQGLEFLIYFQGNSAPDKSGLPSDRFSAERTGGSVSTLTIQRTQQEDSAVYLCASTQNTGELFFGEGSRLTVL.

The chain's CDR3 is CASSLDGDSNQPQHF. CDR3 in DNA: TGCGCCAGCAGCTTGGACGGAGATAGCAATCAGCCCCAGCATTTT. This chain links TRBV5-1 with TRBJ1-5; D gene uncertain. Germline-derived CDR1 and CDR2 are SGHRS and YFSETQ. V was trimmed by 0 bases and J by 0 bases, leaving 7 bases between them. This CDR3 is 15 amino acids long.

The chain couples TRBV7-3 to TRBJ2-1; 9 positions match TRBD2. Germline loops: CDR1 SGHTA, CDR2 FQGTGA. The CDR3 runs to 15 residues. The ends lost 6 bases at V and 0 bases at J; junction bases unmatched: 3. CDR3 in amino acids: CASRTSGDSYNEQFF. CDR3 bases: TGTGCCAGCAGGACTAGCGGAGACTCCTACAATGAGCAGTTCTTC.

This clonotype came up a few times. The V gene is TRBV15, the J gene TRBJ2-3, with D possibly TRBD1 on 5 matching bases. Per the germline V gene, CDR1 is LNHNV and CDR2 is YYDKDF (reference sequence). The CDR3 length is 16 residues. V lost 1 base and J lost 4, with 15 bases in between. The CDR3 DNA is TGTGCCACCAGCAGAGTGACTCGGCAGGGCCCAGATACGCAGTATTTT. Translating it yields CATSRVTRQGPDTQYF.

This clonotype has a count of ten or more. V usage is TRBV9 and J usage is TRBJ2-5; 12 bases fit TRBD2. The CDR3 is 15 residues long. V dropped 0 bases and J dropped 5; count of bases not matched to a gene: 2. Germline CDR1 SGDLS, CDR2 YYNGEE. The CDR3 loop is CASSVGLAGGETQYF. The CDR3, as DNA: TGTGCCAGCAGCGTAGGCCTAGCGGGAGGGGAGACCCAGTACTTC.

This clonotype has just a few counts. The rearrangement joins TRBV2 to TRBJ1-5; TRBD1 might be the D (6 bases). Per the germline V gene, CDR1 is SNHLY and CDR2 is FYNNEI. The CDR3 runs to 15 residues. V lost 7 bases to trimming and J lost 7 bases, with 20 bases between them. CDR3 sequence: CASTPQPGGSQPQHF. The CDR3 DNA reads TGTGCCAGCACCCCTCAGCCGGGGGGCTCACAGCCCCAGCATTTT. Combining the CDR3 with reference TRBV2 and TRBJ1-5 gives the whole variable domain EPEVTQTPSHQVTQMGQEVILRCVPISNHLYFYWYRQILGQKVEFLVSFYNNEISEKSEIFDDQFSVERPDGSNFTLKIRSTKLEDSAMYFCASTPQPGGSQPQHFGDGTRLSIL.

V usage is TRBV5-1 and J usage is TRBJ2-1; D is unclear. Trimming took off 2 bases at V and 5 bases at J, with 17 bases between the two ends. The CDR3 is made up of 16 amino acids. Germline values: CDR1 SGHRS, CDR2 YFSETQ. The CDR3 region is CASSFGSLVENNEQFF. In nucleotides, the CDR3 is TGCGCCAGCAGCTTCGGCTCGCTAGTGGAGAACAATGAGCAGTTCTTC.

The rearrangement joins TRBV9 to TRBJ2-1; TRBD2 matches 11 bases. The CDR3 covers 19 residues. The V segment lost 4 bases and the J segment 6 bases; nucleotides outside the gene matches: 18. Germline CDR1 and CDR2: SGDLS and YYNGEE. This CDR3 reads CASSITSGSKGMLANEQFF. The CDR3 coding sequence is TGTGCCAGCAGCATAACTAGCGGGAGTAAAGGAATGTTAGCCAATGAGCAGTTCTTC.

CDR3 bases: TGCGCCACCATCCCGACTACCTACAATGAGCAGTTCTTC. Translated, it gives CATIPTTYNEQFF. The chain recombines TRBV5-1 with TRBJ2-1; possible D gene TRBD2, 5 bases. CDR3 length: 13 amino acids. V was shortened by 9 bases and J by 2 bases, with 12 bases between the two germline ends. The germline gives CDR1 SGHRS, CDR2 YFSETQ.

The chain has TRBV20-1 and TRBJ2-7; 7 bases agree with TRBD2. The germline CDR1 and CDR2 sequences are DFQATT and SNEGSKA (reference sequence). The trim removed 3 bases at V and 9 bases at J, leaving 14 bases unmatched. There are 14 residues in the CDR3. The CDR3 reads CSARMISGTEGQYF. CDR3 DNA sequence: TGCAGTGCTAGGATGATCAGCGGGACCGAGGGGCAGTACTTC.

In this sample, this clonotype turned up a few times. The gene calls are TRBV6-2 or TRBV6-3 and TRBJ2-7; D possibly corresponds to TRBD2 (6 bases). CDR3 size: 13 residues. V was trimmed by 6 bases and J by 2 bases, leaving 11 bases between them. Germline CDR1 MNHEY, CDR2 SVGEGT. The CDR3 reads CASSKGLPYEQYF. CDR3 nucleotide sequence: TGTGCCAGCAGCAAGGGACTGCCCTACGAGCAGTACTTC.

The chain couples TRBV4-1 to TRBJ2-1; 9 bases fit TRBD2. The CDR3 covers 16 residues. CDR1 and CDR2 (germline): MGHRA, YSYEKL. J was trimmed by 7 bases and V by 0 bases; bases with no gene match: 7. The DNA for the CDR3 is TGCGCCAGCAGCCAAGACGGCGGGAGGGCCAGAAATGAGCAGTTCTTC. Residues: CASSQDGGRARNEQFF.

The rearrangement links TRBV7-9 to TRBJ1-2, with D tentatively TRBD1 (5 bases). V lost 1 base and J lost 5, with 17 bases in between. Germline V CDR1 and CDR2: SEHNR, FQNEAQ (reference sequence). There are 16 residues in the CDR3. The CDR3 DNA reads TGTGCCAGCAGCTTAGTGAGACCGGGACGTAGATATGGCTACACCTTC. Its protein product is CASSLVRPGRRYGYTF.

The genes are TRBV9 and TRBJ2-2; D gene uncertain. Germline CDR1 and CDR2: SGDLS and YYNGEE. This CDR3 comprises 13 residues. Trimming took off 0 bases at V and 7 bases at J, with 7 bases between the two ends. The CDR3 spells CASSVDHGGELFF. CDR3 DNA: TGTGCCAGCAGCGTAGATCATGGCGGGGAGCTGTTTTTT.

This chain uses TRBV20-1 with TRBJ2-3; TRBD1 matches at 7 bases. This CDR3 has 12 residues. The germline V gene has CDR1 DFQATT and CDR2 SNEGSKA (reference sequence). V trimming: 1 base; J trimming: 5 bases; junction bases outside the gene matches: 0. CDR3 nucleotides: TGCAGTGCTAGAGGGACAGGAGATACGCAGTATTTT. It is translated as CSARGTGDTQYF.

V and J are TRBV11-3 and TRBJ1-1; TRBD1 might be the D (6 bases). The CDR3 is 14 amino acids. V dropped 2 bases and J dropped 1 base, with 8 bases sitting between them. Germline V gene sequence: CDR1 SGHNT, CDR2 YENEEA. For the CDR3, the DNA is TGTGCCAGCAGCTTACAGGGGCGGAACACTGAAGCTTTCTTT. Translated, it gives CASSLQGRNTEAFF.

The rearrangement uses TRBV28 and TRBJ2-5; the D call may be TRBD1 or TRBD2 (5 bases each). This CDR3 comprises 13 residues. Trimming pared 3 bases from V and 7 bases from J, leaving 12 bases between. CDR1 and CDR2 from the germline V gene are MDHEN and SYDVKM. The CDR3 sequence: CASSFRRDGTQYF. CDR3 nucleotide sequence: TGTGCCAGCAGTTTCAGAAGGGACGGGACCCAGTACTTC.

The chain uses TRBV20-1 and TRBJ2-5; D is uncertain. Germline V gene data show CDR1 as DFQATT and CDR2 as SNEGSKA (reference sequence). With 2 bases removed from V and 1 base from J, the gap between germline ends came to 11 bases. CDR3 size: 14 residues. CDR3 sequence (DNA): TGCAGTGCTAGATTCTCGGATCTCCAAGAGACCCAGTACTTC. It encodes CSARFSDLQETQYF.

V gene TRBV6-1 combines with J gene TRBJ2-1, with 8 bases lining up with TRBD2. This CDR3 comprises 14 residues. V shed 3 bases, J shed 7 bases, and the junction held 5 bases outside the gene matches. Germline CDR1 is MNHNS and CDR2 is SASEGT. CDR3 in amino acids: CASSDGGGRNEQFF. The CDR3 nucleotides are TGTGCCAGCAGTGATGGTGGCGGGAGGAATGAGCAGTTCTTC.

In this sample, this clonotype turned up once. CDR3 coding DNA: TGTGCCAGCAGTTCGCGCAAAAAAAGCTCCTACAATGAGCAGTTCTTC. It translates to CASSSRKKSSYNEQFF. The chain is built from TRBV12-3 or TRBV12-4 and TRBJ2-1, with D hard to call. CDR3 length equals 16 residues. V shed 4 bases and J shed 0 bases, with 13 bases lying between them.

This clonotype came up a few times. This chain's CDR3 is CSARVSGAPDTQYF. Here the CDR3 DNA reads TGCAGTGCTAGAGTCTCCGGGGCGCCCGATACGCAGTATTTT. The chain carries TRBV20-1 and TRBJ2-3; TRBD1 or TRBD2 may be the D gene (5 bases each). The ends were cut back, 1 base at V and 6 bases at J, with 14 bases in the middle. CDR1 and CDR2 (germline): DFQATT, SNEGSKA (reference sequence). The length of the CDR3 is 14 residues.